This TCR beta chain was profiled in a study of blood T cell repertoires in COVID-19. Turning to the study itself: Sources were T cells, B-cell-depleted T cells, or PBMCs; the material itself was cDNA or gDNA.

Germline V CDR1 and CDR2: SGHNT, YYREEE (reference sequence). V was shortened by 8 bases and J by 1 base, with 15 bases between the two germline ends. The length of the CDR3 is 14 residues. The table came from immunoSEQ multiplex PCR; TCRdb's copy has only in-frame clones and leaves some out. Of some 48,000 clones listed, more than 70% are singletons. The sample comprised peripheral blood. The sequence was obtained from a woman of 80 years or more with acute or convalescent COVID-19. The chain couples TRBV5-4 to TRBJ1-1, with D maybe TRBD1 (6 bases). The CDR3 DNA reads as TGTGCCAGTTCGCCGGGGGGCAAGAACACTGAAGCTTTCTTT. It codes for CASSPGGKNTEAFF.